Below are 6 T cell receptor beta chains sequenced from a single sample in a study of vaccination effects on CD4 cells after COVID-19. Clones were sequenced by immunoSEQ multiplex PCR, and TCRdb holds only the in-frame ones, with some missing. Of over 55,000 clones listed, over 70% are singletons. The antigens these receptors bind are not known. ViraFEST expansion of antigen-specific CD4+ T cells with viral peptide pools preceded sequencing. When ten to eleven days of culture had elapsed, CD4+ T cells were isolated. No vaccinee had earlier SARS-CoV-2 infection, and nucleocapsid antibodies were negative. Sequenced material: CD4+ T cells from PBMCs cultured with HCoV-OC43 spike peptides, taken before COVID-19 vaccination. This sample's subset: HCoV-OC43 spike overlapping peptide pool stimulation. The receptors come from a human donor who received a COVID-19 vaccine.

This clone was recorded once. The chain is built from TRBV5-1 and TRBJ1-2; tentative D call: TRBD1 (5 bases). This CDR3 comprises 14 residues. Trimming removed 3 bases at V and 8 bases at J, with 17 bases between. The germline V gene has CDR1 SGHRS and CDR2 YFSETQ. The CDR3 reads CASSSYGPGGGYTF. DNA for the CDR3: TGCGCCAGCAGCTCCTACGGGCCTGGGGGGGGCTACACCTTC.

The chain uses TRBV7-2 and TRBJ2-7, with 9 bases fitting TRBD2. The CDR3 has 15 amino acids. Germline CDR1 and CDR2: SGHTA and FQGNSA. Unmatched junction bases numbered 8, after V lost 3 bases and J lost 5 bases. CDR3 sequence: CASSLSGGPPHEQYV. The CDR3 bases are TGTGCCAGCAGCTTGAGCGGGGGGCCCCCCCACGAGCAGTACGTC.

This chain connects TRBV4-3 to TRBJ1-5; D is possibly TRBD1 (5 bases). The germline V gene encodes CDR1 LGHNA and CDR2 YSLEER. The CDR3 runs 16 residues. V lost 0 bases, J lost 6 bases, and 15 bases lay in between. This CDR3 reads CASSQDRRQSGQPQHF. CDR3 nucleotide sequence: TGCGCCAGCAGCCAAGATCGTCGACAGTCCGGTCAGCCCCAGCATTTT.

The rearrangement uses TRBV4-1 and TRBJ2-3; D might be TRBD2 (6 bases). CDR3 length: 13 amino acids. V was cut by 0 bases and J by 6 bases, with 7 bases left in between. Germline V CDR1 and CDR2: MGHRA, YSYEKL. Here the CDR3 DNA reads TGCGCCAGCAGCCAAGATCTAGCGGATACGCAGTATTTT. This gives the protein CASSQDLADTQYF.

The chain employs TRBV5-8 and TRBJ1-5; D is uncertain. Germline-derived CDR1 and CDR2 are SGHTS and YDEGEE. V lost 6 bases and J lost 6, with 16 bases in between. The CDR3 is 14 residues long. The CDR3 bases are TGTGCCAGCATCATAGACACCTCACTTCAGCCCCAGCATTTT. Translating it yields CASIIDTSLQPQHF.

This clone was detected a few times. The chain joins TRBV18 to TRBJ1-3; 8 positions agree with TRBD1. CDR1 and CDR2 (germline): KGHSH, LQKENI. With 3 bases clipped from V and 0 bases from J, the junction kept 4 bases outside the gene matches. The CDR3 has 16 residues. CDR3 protein: CASSPTGVRSGNTIYF. CDR3 sequence (DNA): TGTGCCAGCTCACCGACAGGGGTTCGCTCTGGAAACACCATATATTTT. The variable domain in full, with the rest retrieved from reference TRBV18 and TRBJ1-3, is NAGVMQNPRHLVRRRGQEARLRCSPMKGHSHVYWYRQLPEEGLKFMVYLQKENIIDESGMPKERFSAEFPKEGPSILRIQQVVRGDSAAYFCASSPTGVRSGNTIYFGEGSWLTVV.